These 19 T cell receptor beta chains were sequenced from one sample in a study of blood T cells in healthy people across ages. Combining a sample-barcoded 5' primer with a J-beta primer mix, a second PCR ran for about 7 to 11 cycles. TCRdb reprocessed the 5' RACE reads via MiXCR and lists one record per CDR3 protein. Among around 2 million distinct CDR3 sequences, about two fifths were seen once, and the ten largest hold approximately 22%. The sequenced sample was blood. These receptors came from a human donor in good health.

For this clonotype: A junction end diverges from the germline sequence, so it may reflect a read error. V is TRBV12-3 or TRBV12-4 and J is TRBJ1-6, with 7 bases identical to TRBD1. The CDR3 is made up of 15 amino acids. CDR3 residues: CARSLGQNYNSPLHF. CDR3 sequence (DNA): TGTGCCAGAAGTTTGGGACAGAATTATAATTCACCCCTCCACTTT.

Of note for this clonotype: The germline gene is not matched at one end of the junction; a read error may be the cause. The chain is built from TRBV9 and TRBJ1-2; D ambiguous. Germline assignment: CDR1 SGDLS and CDR2 YYNGEE. This CDR3 comprises 13 residues. The CDR3 DNA follows: TGTGCCAGCAGCGTATCGGCTAACTATGGCCACACCTTC. Encoded protein: CASSVSANYGHTF.

CDR3 region: CASSYRLAGGPGVKTGELFF. CDR3 DNA sequence: TGTGCCAGCAGCTACCGACTAGCGGGGGGGCCAGGCGTGAAGACCGGGGAGCTGTTTTTT. This chain connects TRBV4-2 to TRBJ2-2, with TRBD2 matching 14 bases. Unmatched junction bases numbered 16, after V lost 5 bases and J lost 5 bases. Per the germline V gene, CDR1 is LGHNA and CDR2 is YNFKEQ. The CDR3 is 20 amino acids.

Comment on this clonotype: Mismatch with germline at one junction end may stem from a read error. V usage is TRBV5-1 and J usage is TRBJ2-1, with 12 bases lining up with TRBD2. Germline values: CDR1 SGHRS, CDR2 YFSETQ. This CDR3 comprises 15 residues. CDR3 amino acids: CVSSTSGGPYNEQFF. The DNA for the CDR3 is TGCGTCAGCAGCACTAGCGGGGGGCCCTACAATGAGCAGTTCTTC.

The chain is built from TRBV30 and TRBJ1-1; D uncertain. The germline V gene encodes CDR1 GTSNPN and CDR2 SVGIG (reference sequence). Trimming removed 5 bases at V and 7 bases at J, with 17 bases between. The CDR3 sequence is 13 residues long. The CDR3 DNA is TGTGCCTGGGGCCACACCCATGAGAGTGAAGCTTTCTTT. This translates into CAWGHTHESEAFF.

This chain uses TRBV7-9 with TRBJ2-1; D is possibly TRBD2 (6 bases). In germline, CDR1 is SEHNR, CDR2 FQNEAQ (reference sequence). V shed 1 base and J shed 8 bases, with 15 bases lying between them. The CDR3 runs to 15 residues. CDR3 DNA sequence: TGTGCCAGCAGCTTAGGAGGGTGGAGGGGTGATGAGCAGTTCTTC. It specifies CASSLGGWRGDEQFF.

The chain joins TRBV12-3 or TRBV12-4 to TRBJ1-6; unclear D gene. The CDR3 spans 14 residues. With 0 bases removed from V and 7 bases from J, the gap between germline ends came to 7 bases. Written as DNA, the CDR3 is TGTGCCAGCAGTTTAGCGATGAGGAATTCACCCCTCCACTTT. Amino acid sequence: CASSLAMRNSPLHF.

Points on this clonotype: Possible read error: a much larger clone is one base away. The gene calls are TRBV28 and TRBJ1-5; D remains ambiguous. CDR3 length: 14 amino acids. Germline CDR1 MDHEN, CDR2 SYDVKM. The ends were cut back, 0 bases at V and 2 bases at J, with 5 bases in the middle. CDR3 residues: CASSLWGRNQPQHF. As DNA, the CDR3 is TGTGCCAGCAGTTTATGGGGTCGCAATCAGCCCCAGCATTTT.

There are a few counts of this clonotype. Germline is not matched at one junction end, which may reflect a read error. The genes are TRBV7-3 and TRBJ2-6; 7 bases line up with TRBD1. CDR3 length: 17 amino acids. Germline CDR1 SGHTA, CDR2 FQGTGA. This CDR3 is CASSLTGQLSGVNVRTF. The DNA for the CDR3 is TGTGCCAGCAGCTTAACGGGACAGCTCTCTGGGGTCAACGTCCGGACTTTC.

V gene TRBV10-3 combines with J gene TRBJ2-3; D uncertain. The CDR3 runs to 15 residues. V shed 8 bases and J shed 1 base, with 16 bases lying between them. CDR1 and CDR2 from the germline V gene are ENHRY and SYGVKD. CDR3 in amino acids: CAIGFPARGTDTQYF. CDR3 coding DNA: TGTGCCATCGGATTCCCAGCCCGTGGCACAGATACGCAGTATTTT.

The rearrangement joins TRBV3-1 to TRBJ1-2; TRBD1 matches at 10 bases. Trimming cost V 4 bases and J 1 base; bases outside gene matches: 6. This CDR3 comprises 16 residues. The V gene's germline CDR1 is LGHDT and CDR2 YNNKEL (reference sequence). This chain's CDR3 is CASSLYGTGDNYGYTF. In nucleotides, the CDR3 is TGTGCCAGCAGCCTATACGGGACAGGGGATAACTATGGCTACACCTTC.

This clonotype has more than one count but fewer than ten. This chain uses TRBV7-8 with TRBJ2-3; D perhaps matches TRBD2 (6 bases). The CDR3 is made up of 13 amino acids. Trimming left V 1 base short and J 10 bases short, with 12 bases between. CDR1 is SGHVS and CDR2 is FQNEAQ in the germline V gene. CDR3 nucleotides: TGTGCCAGCAGCTTAGGATGGAGGGGCGCGCAGTATTTT. It codes for CASSLGWRGAQYF.

The chain couples TRBV7-9 to TRBJ1-1, with 10 bases identical to TRBD1. This CDR3 comprises 15 residues. Per the germline V gene, CDR1 is SEHNR and CDR2 is FQNEAQ (reference sequence). With 5 bases clipped from V and 5 bases from J, the junction kept 8 bases outside the gene matches. CDR3 sequence: CASSPDRDRGTEAFF. The CDR3 nucleotides are TGTGCCAGCAGCCCCGACCGGGACAGGGGTACTGAAGCTTTCTTT.

Concerning this clonotype: Possible read error: a much larger clone is one base away. The chain recombines TRBV6-6 with TRBJ2-1; 7 bases align to TRBD1. Unmatched junction bases numbered 16, after V lost 7 bases and J lost 10 bases. The CDR3 runs 15 residues. Germline CDR1 is MNHNY and CDR2 is SVGAGI (reference sequence). The CDR3, as DNA: TGTGCCAGCAAGAATAGGCAGGGGGATCGTTACGAGCAGTTCTTC. Its translation: CASKNRQGDRYEQFF.

The chain links TRBV29-1 to TRBJ2-5; 10 positions match TRBD2. Germline CDR1 is SQVTM and CDR2 is ANQGSEA. The CDR3 length is 13 residues. J was trimmed by 5 bases and V by 6 bases; bases with no gene match: 6. The CDR3 coding sequence is TGCAGCGTCGGGGGACTAGCGAAGGAGACCCAGTACTTC. Translating gives CSVGGLAKETQYF.

This clonotype was detected a few times. Here the CDR3 DNA reads TGTGCCAGCAGCCAACCTTCGCGGGACAGCGGTTGGGAGCAGTACTTC. Its protein is CASSQPSRDSGWEQYF. The V call is TRBV4-2, the J call TRBJ2-7, with D perhaps TRBD1 (7 bases). V was cut by 2 bases and J by 7 bases, with 21 bases left in between. CDR1 and CDR2 (germline): LGHNA, YNFKEQ. The CDR3 totals 16 residues.

As DNA, the CDR3 is TGTGCCAGCAGCTTAGGCTTCGGGGGACTAGAAGCTTTCTTT. This translates into CASSLGFGGLEAFF. The chain uses TRBV7-2 and TRBJ1-1, with a possible D match to TRBD1 (5 bases). V was cut by 1 base and J by 8 bases, with 14 bases left in between. Germline loops: CDR1 SGHTA, CDR2 FQGNSA. The CDR3 has 14 residues.

The chain couples TRBV4-1 to TRBJ2-1; 8 nucleotides line up with TRBD2. The CDR3 is made up of 16 amino acids. CDR1 MGHRA and CDR2 YSYEKL come from the germline V gene. Trimming at V came to 1 base and at J to 2 bases, leaving 4 bases not matched to a gene. This CDR3 reads CASSQGRGGTYNEQFF. In nucleotides, the CDR3 is TGCGCCAGCAGCCAAGGTCGGGGGGGCACCTACAATGAGCAGTTCTTC.

This clonotype came up many times. The J gene is TRBJ2-4, the V gene TRBV12-3 or TRBV12-4, with D unresolved. The CDR3 length is 18 residues. V was clipped by 3 bases and J by 0 bases, with 18 bases between them. CDR3 coding DNA: TGTGCCAGCAGTTTCCGTTTCAGGCCAGAAGTAGCCAAAAACATTCAGTACTTC. Its translation: CASSFRFRPEVAKNIQYF.